This T cell receptor beta chain was documented in a study of blood T cells in healthy people across ages. CDR1 and CDR2 from the germline V gene are LGHNA and YNFKEQ. V lost 6 bases to trimming and J lost 1 base, with 12 bases between them. CDR3 length equals 14 residues. The authors ran a second PCR of about 7 to 11 cycles using a sample-barcoded 5' primer and a J-beta primer mix. Per-sample output comprised a minimum of 2.5 million paired-end reads containing CDR3. TCRdb itself ran the 5' RACE reads through MiXCR, one entry per CDR3 protein. The repertoire consists of hundreds of thousands of distinct CDR3 sequences, with under 40% occurring once and the leading ten covering 10% to 15%.

The source material was blood. The receptor comes from a man aged 18 to 29 in good health. The rearrangement uses TRBV4-2 and TRBJ1-1, with no clear D. The CDR3 DNA reads TGTGCCAGCAGGGGCGTCTGGGGGAACACTGAAGCTTTCTTT. Encoded protein: CASRGVWGNTEAFF.